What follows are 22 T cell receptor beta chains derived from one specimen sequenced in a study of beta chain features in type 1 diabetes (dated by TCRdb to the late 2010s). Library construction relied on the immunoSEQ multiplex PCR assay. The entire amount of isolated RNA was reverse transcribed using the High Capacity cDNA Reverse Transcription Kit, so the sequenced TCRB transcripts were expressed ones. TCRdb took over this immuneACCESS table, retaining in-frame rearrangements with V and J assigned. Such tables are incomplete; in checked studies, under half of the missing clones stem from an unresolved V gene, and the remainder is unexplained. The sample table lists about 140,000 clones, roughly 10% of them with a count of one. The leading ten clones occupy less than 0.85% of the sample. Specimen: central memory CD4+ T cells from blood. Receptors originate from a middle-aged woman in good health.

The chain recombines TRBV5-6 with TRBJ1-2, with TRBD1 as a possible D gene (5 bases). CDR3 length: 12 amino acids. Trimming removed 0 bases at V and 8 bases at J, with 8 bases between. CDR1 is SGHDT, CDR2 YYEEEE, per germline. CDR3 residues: CASSLDRYGYTF. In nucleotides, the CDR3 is TGTGCCAGCAGCTTGGACAGGTACGGCTACACCTTC.

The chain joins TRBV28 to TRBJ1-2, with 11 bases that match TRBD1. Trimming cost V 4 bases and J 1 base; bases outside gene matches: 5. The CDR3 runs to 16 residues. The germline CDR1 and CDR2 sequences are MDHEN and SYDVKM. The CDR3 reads CASSSPGTGGNYGYTF. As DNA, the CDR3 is TGTGCCAGCAGTTCCCCCGGGACAGGGGGTAACTATGGCTACACCTTC.

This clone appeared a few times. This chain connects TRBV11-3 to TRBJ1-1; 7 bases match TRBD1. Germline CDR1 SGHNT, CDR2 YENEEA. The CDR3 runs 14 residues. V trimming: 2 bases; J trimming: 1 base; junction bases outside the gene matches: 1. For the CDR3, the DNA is TGTGCCAGCAGCTTACGGGACAGGAACACTGAAGCTTTCTTT. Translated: CASSLRDRNTEAFF.

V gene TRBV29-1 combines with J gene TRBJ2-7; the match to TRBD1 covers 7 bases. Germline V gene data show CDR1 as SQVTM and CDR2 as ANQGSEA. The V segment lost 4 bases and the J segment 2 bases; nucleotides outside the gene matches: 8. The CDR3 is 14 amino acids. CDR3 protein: CSVGSTGIAYEQYF. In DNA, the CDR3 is TGCAGCGTTGGCTCGACAGGGATTGCCTACGAGCAGTACTTC.

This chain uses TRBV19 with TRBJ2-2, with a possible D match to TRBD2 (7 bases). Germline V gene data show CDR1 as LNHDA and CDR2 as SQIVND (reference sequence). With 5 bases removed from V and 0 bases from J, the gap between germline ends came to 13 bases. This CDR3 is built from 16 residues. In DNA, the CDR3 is TGTGCCAGTAGTGGGGGGGCACTCGCGAACACCGGGGAGCTGTTTTTT. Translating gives CASSGGALANTGELFF.

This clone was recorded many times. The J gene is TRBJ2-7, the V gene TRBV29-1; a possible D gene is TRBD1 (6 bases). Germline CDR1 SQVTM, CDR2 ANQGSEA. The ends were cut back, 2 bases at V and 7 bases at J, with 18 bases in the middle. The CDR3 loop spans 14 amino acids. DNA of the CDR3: TGCAGCGTTGAAATCAAGACAGGCGGAGGAGAGCAGTACTTC. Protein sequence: CSVEIKTGGGEQYF.

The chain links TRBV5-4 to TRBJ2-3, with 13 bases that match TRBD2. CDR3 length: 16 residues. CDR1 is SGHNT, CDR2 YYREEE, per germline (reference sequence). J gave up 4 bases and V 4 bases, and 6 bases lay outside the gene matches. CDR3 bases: TGTGCCAGCAGCCGCACTAGCGGGGGGGCATCAGATACGCAGTATTTT. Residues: CASSRTSGGASDTQYF.

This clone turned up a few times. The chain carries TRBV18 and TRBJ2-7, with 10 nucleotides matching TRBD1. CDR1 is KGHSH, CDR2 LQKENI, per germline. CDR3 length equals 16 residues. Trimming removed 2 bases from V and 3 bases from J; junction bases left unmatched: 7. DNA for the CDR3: TGTGCCAGCTCACCAGAGGACAGGGGGGCCCGCTACGAGCAGTACTTC. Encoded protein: CASSPEDRGARYEQYF.

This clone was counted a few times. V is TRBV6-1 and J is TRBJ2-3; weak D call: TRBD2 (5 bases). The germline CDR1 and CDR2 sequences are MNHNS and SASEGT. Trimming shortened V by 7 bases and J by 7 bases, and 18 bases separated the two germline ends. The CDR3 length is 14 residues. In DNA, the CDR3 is TGTGCCAGCATAGTCGGCCGGGAAGGGAATACGCAGTATTTT. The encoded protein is CASIVGREGNTQYF.

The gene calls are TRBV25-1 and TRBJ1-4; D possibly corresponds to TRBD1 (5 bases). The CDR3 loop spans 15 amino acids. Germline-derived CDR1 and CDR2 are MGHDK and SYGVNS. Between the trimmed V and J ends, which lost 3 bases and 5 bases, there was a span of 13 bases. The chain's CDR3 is CASSDLAGMNEKLFF. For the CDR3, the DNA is TGTGCCAGCAGTGATCTGGCAGGGATGAATGAAAAACTGTTTTTT.

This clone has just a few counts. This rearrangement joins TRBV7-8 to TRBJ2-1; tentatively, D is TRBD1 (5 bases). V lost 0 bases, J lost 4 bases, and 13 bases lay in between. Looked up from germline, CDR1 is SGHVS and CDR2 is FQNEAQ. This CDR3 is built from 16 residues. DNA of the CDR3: TGTGCCAGCAGCTTAGCGGCCACCAAGGGGTACAATGAGCAGTTCTTC. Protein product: CASSLAATKGYNEQFF.

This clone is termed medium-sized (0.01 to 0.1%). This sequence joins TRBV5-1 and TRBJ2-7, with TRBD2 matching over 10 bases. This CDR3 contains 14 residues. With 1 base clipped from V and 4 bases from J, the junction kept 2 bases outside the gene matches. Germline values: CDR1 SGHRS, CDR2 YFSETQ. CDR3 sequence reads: CASSLNSGRYEQYF. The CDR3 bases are TGCGCCAGCAGCTTGAATAGCGGGAGGTACGAGCAGTACTTC.

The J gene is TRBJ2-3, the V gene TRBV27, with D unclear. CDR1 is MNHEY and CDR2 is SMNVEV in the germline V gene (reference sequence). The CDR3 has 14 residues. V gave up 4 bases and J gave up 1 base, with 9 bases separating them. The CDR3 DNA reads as TGTGCCAGCAGTTCCCCAGTACGCACAGATACGCAGTATTTT. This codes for CASSSPVRTDTQYF.

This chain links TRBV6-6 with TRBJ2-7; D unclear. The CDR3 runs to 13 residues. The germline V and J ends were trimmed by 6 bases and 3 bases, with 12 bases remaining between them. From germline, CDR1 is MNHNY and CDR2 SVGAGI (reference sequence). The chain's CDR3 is CASSIQSSYEQYF. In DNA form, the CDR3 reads TGTGCCAGCAGCATACAGAGTAGCTACGAGCAGTACTTC.

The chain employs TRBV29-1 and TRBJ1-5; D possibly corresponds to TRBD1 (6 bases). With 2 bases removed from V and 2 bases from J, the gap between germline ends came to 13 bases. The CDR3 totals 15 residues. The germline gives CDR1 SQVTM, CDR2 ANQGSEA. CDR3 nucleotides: TGCAGCGTTGAAATACAGGGTGGCGGCAATCAGCCCCAGCATTTT. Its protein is CSVEIQGGGNQPQHF.

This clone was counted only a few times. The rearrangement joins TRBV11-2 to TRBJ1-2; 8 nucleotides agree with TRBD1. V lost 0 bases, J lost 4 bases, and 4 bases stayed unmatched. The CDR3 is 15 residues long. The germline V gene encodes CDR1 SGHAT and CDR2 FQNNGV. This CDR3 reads CASSLDQGQGYGYTF. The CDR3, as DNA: TGTGCCAGCAGCTTAGACCAAGGACAGGGCTATGGCTACACCTTC. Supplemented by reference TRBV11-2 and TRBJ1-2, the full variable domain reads EAGVAQSPRYKIIEKRQSVAFWCNPISGHATLYWYQQILGQGPKLLIQFQNNGVVDDSQLPKDRFSAERLKGVDSTLKIQPAKLEDSAVYLCASSLDQGQGYGYTFGSGTRLTVV.

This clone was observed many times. CDR3 nucleotides: TGTGCCAGCAGCCAAGATCGAGGGGGGACAGGCGGCTACACCTTC. This encodes CASSQDRGGTGGYTF. The rearrangement uses TRBV14 and TRBJ1-2; the match to TRBD1 covers 8 bases. The germline CDR1 and CDR2 sequences are SGHDN and FVKESK. The CDR3 is 15 amino acids. V lost 0 bases and J lost 8; bases outside the gene matches: 8.

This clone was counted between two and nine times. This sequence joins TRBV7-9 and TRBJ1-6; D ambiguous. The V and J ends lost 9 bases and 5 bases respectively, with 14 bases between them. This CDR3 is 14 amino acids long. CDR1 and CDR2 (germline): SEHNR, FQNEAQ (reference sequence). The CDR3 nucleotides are TGTGCCAGTAATCCAAGCGAGGATAATTCACCCCTCCACTTT. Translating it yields CASNPSEDNSPLHF.

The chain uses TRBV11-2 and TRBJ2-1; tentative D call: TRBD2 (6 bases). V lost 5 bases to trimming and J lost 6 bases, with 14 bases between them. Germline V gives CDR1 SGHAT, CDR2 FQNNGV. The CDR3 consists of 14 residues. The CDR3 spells CASSLSRGSNEQFF. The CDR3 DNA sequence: TGTGCCAGCAGCCTTAGTCGGGGGTCCAATGAGCAGTTCTTC.

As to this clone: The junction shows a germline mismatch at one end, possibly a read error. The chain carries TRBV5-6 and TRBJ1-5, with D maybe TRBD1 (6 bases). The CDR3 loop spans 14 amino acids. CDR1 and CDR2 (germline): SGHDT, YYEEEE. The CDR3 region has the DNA TGTGCCAGCAGCTTTCAACAGGGCAATCGGCCCCAGCATTTT. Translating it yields CASSFQQGNRPQHF. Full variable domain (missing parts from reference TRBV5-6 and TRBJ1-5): DAGVTQSPTHLIKTRGQQVTLRCSPKSGHDTVSWYQQALGQGPQFIFQYYEEEERQRGNFPDRFSGHQFPNYSSELNVNALLLGDSALYLCASSFQQGNRPQHFGDGTRLSIL.

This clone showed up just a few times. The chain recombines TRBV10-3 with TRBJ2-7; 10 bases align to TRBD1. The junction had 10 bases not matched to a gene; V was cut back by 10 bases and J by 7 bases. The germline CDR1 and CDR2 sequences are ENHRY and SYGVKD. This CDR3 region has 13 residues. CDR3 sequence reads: CATRQGATGEQYF. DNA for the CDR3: TGTGCCACACGACAGGGGGCGACGGGGGAGCAGTACTTC.

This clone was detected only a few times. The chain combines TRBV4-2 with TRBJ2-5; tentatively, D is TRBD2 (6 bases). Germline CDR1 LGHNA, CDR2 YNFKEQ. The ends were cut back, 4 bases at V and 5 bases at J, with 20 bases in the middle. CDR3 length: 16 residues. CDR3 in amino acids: CASSLGVGGGEETQYF. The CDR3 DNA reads TGTGCCAGCAGCCTGGGGGTGGGAGGCGGGGAGGAGACCCAGTACTTC.